This TCR beta chain was documented in a study of OX40 agonist ivuxolimab in advanced cancers. Trimming shortened V by 3 bases and J by 0 bases, and 5 bases separated the two germline ends. Germline CDR1 SEHNR, CDR2 FQNEAQ (reference sequence). The CDR3 length is 14 residues. With baseline, cycle 4 day 1, and cycle 7 day 1 as timepoints, blood was sampled. As for this clone: Its antigen remains unidentified.

Sequencing used immunoSEQ multiplex PCR; TCRdb keeps in-frame clones, though not all of them. Of tens of thousands of clones listed, about 90% were seen once; the top ten hold 9.5% to 12%. General study points: CD4+ and CD8+ blood T cells expanded clonally by week 6 at 0.1 to 3.0 mg/kg.

The TCR sequence derives from an adult with an advanced solid tumor such as melanoma, head and neck, liver or kidney cancer. The rearrangement links TRBV7-9 to TRBJ2-2; no definite D call. Sequencing was performed on CD4+ or CD8+ T cells sorted from blood, taken in a trial of the OX40 agonist ivuxolimab. As DNA, the CDR3 is TGTGCCAGCAGCTTTGTCGCGAACACCGGGGAGCTGTTTTTT. This translates into CASSFVANTGELFF.